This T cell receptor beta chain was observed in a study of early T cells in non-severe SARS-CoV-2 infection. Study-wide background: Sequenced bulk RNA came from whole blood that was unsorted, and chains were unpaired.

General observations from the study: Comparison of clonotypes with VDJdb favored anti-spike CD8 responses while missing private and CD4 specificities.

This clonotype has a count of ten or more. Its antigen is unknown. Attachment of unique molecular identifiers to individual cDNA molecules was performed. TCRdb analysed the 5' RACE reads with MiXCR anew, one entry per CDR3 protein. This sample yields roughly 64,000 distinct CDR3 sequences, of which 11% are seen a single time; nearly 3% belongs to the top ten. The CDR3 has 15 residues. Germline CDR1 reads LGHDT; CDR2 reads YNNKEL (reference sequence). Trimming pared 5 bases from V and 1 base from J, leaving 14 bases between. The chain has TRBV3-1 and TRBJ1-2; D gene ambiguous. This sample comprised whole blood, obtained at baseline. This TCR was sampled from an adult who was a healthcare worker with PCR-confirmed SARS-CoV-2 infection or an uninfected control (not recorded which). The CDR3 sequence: CASSGGNVGNYGYTF. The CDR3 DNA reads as TGTGCCAGCAGCGGAGGAAACGTGGGTAACTATGGCTACACCTTC.